This is a list of T cell receptor beta chains from one sample in a study of T-cell reconstitution after alpha-beta-depleted transplantation in children. TCRdb re-analysed the PCR reads in MiXCR, keeping a single row per CDR3 protein. The data show just under 250,000 distinct CDR3 sequences, around 25% seen once. The source material was PBMCs, sampled before TCRalphabeta/CD19-depleted stem cell transplant. The source of these receptors is a girl aged 2 to 9 with Fanconi anemia, due to receive a stem cell transplant. CDR3s include the opening cysteine and the closing phenylalanine or tryptophan. A D gene is named only where the DNA matches it firmly.

NA | TRBJ2-3 | TRBV21-1 | CASSKEDRGPTDTQYF
TRBD2 | TRBJ2-3 | TRBV5-4 | CASSVYERGPTDTQYF
TRBD2 | TRBJ2-7 | TRBV10-2 | CASSNSGRAPYEQYF
TRBD2 | TRBJ2-1 | TRBV7-3 | CSSSHIAGGLYNEQFF
NA | TRBJ2-1 | TRBV20-1 | CSASRGGANNEQFF
NA | TRBJ1-5 | TRBV29-1 | CSVEASRNQPQHF
TRBD2 | TRBJ2-3 | TRBV5-1 | CASTPPGLALTDTQYF
TRBD1 | TRBJ2-2 | TRBV7-2 | CASSLVGTGGELFF
TRBD1 | TRBJ1-1 | TRBV29-1 | CSVRSGTGWGTEAFF
NA | TRBJ1-5 | TRBV20-1 | CSAREGSRNQPQHF
NA | TRBJ2-5 | TRBV2 | CASIQGTFQETQYF
TRBD2 | TRBJ2-5 | TRBV20-1 | CSATGLGETQYF
NA | TRBJ2-1 | TRBV20-1 | CSATPGAGINNEQFF
NA | TRBJ2-7 | TRBV13 | CASSRVREQYF
NA | TRBJ1-4 | TRBV20-1 | CSAIYGGEKLFF
NA | TRBJ2-1 | TRBV18 | CASSFVPPHNEQFF
TRBD2 | TRBJ2-6 | TRBV7-3 | CASSLLAGGPNSGANVLTF
TRBD2 | TRBJ2-1 | TRBV11-2 | CASSSLAGGVDEQFF
NA | TRBJ2-5 | TRBV12-3/TRBV12-4 | CASSLTTEETQYF
NA | TRBJ2-1 | TRBV28 | CASSLGGQNRNEQFF
TRBD1 | TRBJ2-1 | TRBV28 | CASSLDREGPYNEQFF
TRBD1 | TRBJ2-1 | TRBV12-3/TRBV12-4 | CASSSRDRGRENEQFF
NA | TRBJ2-6 | TRBV5-1 | CASGGSSGANVLTF
NA | TRBJ2-3 | TRBV2 | CASIGHPLTDTQYF
TRBD1 | TRBJ2-7 | TRBV28 | CASSPFRDRGYEQYF
NA | TRBJ2-7 | TRBV15 | CATSRAKGYEQYF
NA | TRBJ1-2 | TRBV29-1 | CSVVQGNYGYTF